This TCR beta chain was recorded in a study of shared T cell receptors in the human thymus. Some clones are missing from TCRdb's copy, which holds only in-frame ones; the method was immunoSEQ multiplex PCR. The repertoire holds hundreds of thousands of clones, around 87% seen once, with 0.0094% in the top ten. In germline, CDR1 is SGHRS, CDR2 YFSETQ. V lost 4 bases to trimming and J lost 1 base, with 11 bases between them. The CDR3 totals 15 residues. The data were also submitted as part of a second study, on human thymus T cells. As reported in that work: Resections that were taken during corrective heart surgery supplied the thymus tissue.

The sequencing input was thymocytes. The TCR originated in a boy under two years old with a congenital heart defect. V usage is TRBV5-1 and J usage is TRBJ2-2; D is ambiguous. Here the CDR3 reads CASSDVRQNTGELFF. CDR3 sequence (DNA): TGCGCCAGCAGCGACGTCAGGCAGAACACCGGGGAGCTGTTTTTT.